This T cell receptor beta chain was retrieved from a study of blood T cell repertoires in COVID-19. Turning to the study itself: Sample material is recorded as cDNA or gDNA derived from T cells, B-cell-depleted T cells, or PBMCs.

Germline trimming cut 6 bases from V and 8 bases from J; bases unmatched to any gene: 5. Germline values: CDR1 MNHEY, CDR2 SVGAGI. This CDR3 contains 13 residues. This clone was observed a handful of times. Sequencing used immunoSEQ multiplex PCR; TCRdb keeps in-frame clones, though not all of them. The sample holds approximately 89,000 clones, 70% to 90% seen once. The chain is built from TRBV6-5 and TRBJ2-4; 9 positions agree with TRBD1. The source material was peripheral blood. The origin of this receptor is a woman aged 70-85 years with active or convalescent COVID-19. The CDR3 is CASSTGTGYIQYF. In nucleotides, the CDR3 is TGTGCCAGCAGCACCGGGACAGGGTACATTCAGTACTTC.